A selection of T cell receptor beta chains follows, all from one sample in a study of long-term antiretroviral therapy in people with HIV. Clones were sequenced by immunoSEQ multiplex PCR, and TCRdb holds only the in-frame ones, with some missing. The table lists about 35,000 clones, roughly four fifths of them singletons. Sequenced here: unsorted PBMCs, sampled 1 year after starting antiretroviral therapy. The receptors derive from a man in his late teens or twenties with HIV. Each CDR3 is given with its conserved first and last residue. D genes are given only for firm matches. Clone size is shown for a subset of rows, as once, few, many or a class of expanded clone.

CDR3aa: CASSPQARLKAFF
CDR3nt: TGTGCCAGCTCACCACAGGCCAGGCTTAAAGCTTTCTTT
j_gene: TRBJ1-1
v_gene: TRBV18
d_gene: -
abundance: -

CDR3aa: CASSYSWGTGELFF
CDR3nt: TGTGCCAGCAGTTACTCGTGGGGTACCGGGGAGCTGTTTTTT
j_gene: TRBJ2-2
v_gene: TRBV6-5
d_gene: -
abundance: once

CDR3aa: CASRSRDSSYEQYF
CDR3nt: TGTGCCAGCAGAAGCCGAGACAGCTCCTACGAGCAGTACTTC
j_gene: TRBJ2-7
v_gene: TRBV11-1
d_gene: -
abundance: -

CDR3aa: CATSATRMSNQPQHF
CDR3nt: TGTGCCACCAGTGCGACACGTATGAGCAATCAGCCCCAGCATTTT
j_gene: TRBJ1-5
v_gene: TRBV15
d_gene: -
abundance: -

CDR3aa: CASSQDRLGETQYF
CDR3nt: TGCGCCAGCAGCCAAGATCGGCTGGGGGAGACCCAGTACTTC
j_gene: TRBJ2-5
v_gene: TRBV4-1
d_gene: -
abundance: -

CDR3aa: CASIDRDIENEQFF
CDR3nt: TGTGCCAGCATAGACAGGGACATTGAGAATGAGCAGTTCTTC
j_gene: TRBJ2-1
v_gene: TRBV5-4
d_gene: TRBD1
abundance: -

CDR3aa: CASSIGSEWGEQFF
CDR3nt: TGTGCCAGTAGTATAGGATCCGAGTGGGGTGAGCAGTTCTTC
j_gene: TRBJ2-1
v_gene: TRBV19
d_gene: -
abundance: -

CDR3aa: CASSLEGFSTDTQYF
CDR3nt: TGTGCCAGCAGCTTAGAGGGTTTTAGCACAGATACGCAGTATTTT
j_gene: TRBJ2-3
v_gene: TRBV7-2
d_gene: -
abundance: -

CDR3aa: CASSQGILDTQYF
CDR3nt: TGCGCCAGCAGCCAGGGGATCTTGGATACGCAGTATTTT
j_gene: TRBJ2-3
v_gene: TRBV4-1
d_gene: -
abundance: -

CDR3aa: CASSVYRGDETQYF
CDR3nt: TGCGCCAGCAGCGTATACAGGGGAGATGAGACCCAGTACTTC
j_gene: TRBJ2-5
v_gene: TRBV5-1
d_gene: TRBD1
abundance: -

CDR3aa: CASSLAVGTDTQYF
CDR3nt: TGCGCCAGCAGCTTGGCGGTAGGCACAGATACGCAGTATTTT
j_gene: TRBJ2-3
v_gene: TRBV5-1
d_gene: -
abundance: -

CDR3aa: CASSVGGGKNTGELFF
CDR3nt: TGTGCCAGCAGCGTTGGCGGGGGGAAGAACACCGGGGAGCTGTTTTTT
j_gene: TRBJ2-2
v_gene: TRBV9
d_gene: TRBD2
abundance: once

CDR3aa: CASSLYESKNIQYF
CDR3nt: TGTGCCAGCAGCTTATATGAGTCCAAAAACATTCAGTACTTC
j_gene: TRBJ2-4
v_gene: TRBV7-2
d_gene: -
abundance: -

CDR3aa: CAWGPYEQYF
CDR3nt: TGTGCCTGGGGGCCCTACGAGCAGTACTTC
j_gene: TRBJ2-7
v_gene: TRBV19
d_gene: -
abundance: few

CDR3aa: CSGGQGGGYTF
CDR3nt: TGCAGCGGTGGACAGGGCGGTGGCTACACCTTC
j_gene: TRBJ1-2
v_gene: TRBV29-1
d_gene: TRBD1
abundance: -

CDR3aa: CASSPRTDSNQPQHF
CDR3nt: TGTGCCAGCAGCCCCCGGACAGATAGCAATCAGCCCCAGCATTTT
j_gene: TRBJ1-5
v_gene: TRBV4-2
d_gene: -
abundance: -

CDR3aa: CASSRGQGYGYTF
CDR3nt: TGTGCCAGCAGCCGGGGACAGGGGTATGGCTACACCTTC
j_gene: TRBJ1-2
v_gene: TRBV7-2
d_gene: TRBD1
abundance: few

CDR3aa: CASSGSGVAGELFF
CDR3nt: TGTGCCAGCAGTGGGAGCGGCGTAGCCGGGGAGCTGTTTTTT
j_gene: TRBJ2-2
v_gene: TRBV4-2
d_gene: -
abundance: -

CDR3aa: CASSVRATEQFF
CDR3nt: TGTGCCAGCAGCGTGAGGGCCACAGAGCAGTTCTTC
j_gene: TRBJ2-1
v_gene: TRBV9
d_gene: -
abundance: -

CDR3aa: CATSPTDVWGEQYF
CDR3nt: TGTGCCACCTCGCCGACCGACGTTTGGGGGGAGCAGTACTTC
j_gene: TRBJ2-7
v_gene: TRBV28
d_gene: -
abundance: -

CDR3aa: CASSLTTGELFF
CDR3nt: TGTGCCAGCAGCTTAACGACCGGGGAGCTGTTTTTT
j_gene: TRBJ2-2
v_gene: TRBV7-3
d_gene: -
abundance: -

CDR3aa: CASSLDPGMVYGYTF
CDR3nt: TGCGCCAGCAGCTTGGATCCGGGTATGGTCTATGGCTACACCTTC
j_gene: TRBJ1-2
v_gene: TRBV5-1
d_gene: -
abundance: -

CDR3aa: CSVGTGHTEAFF
CDR3nt: TGCAGCGTGGGTACAGGGCACACTGAAGCTTTCTTT
j_gene: TRBJ1-1
v_gene: TRBV29-1
d_gene: -
abundance: -

CDR3aa: CATSRPEGTEAFF
CDR3nt: TGTGCCACCAGCAGACCGGAGGGGACTGAAGCTTTCTTT
j_gene: TRBJ1-1
v_gene: TRBV15
d_gene: -
abundance: -

CDR3aa: CASSPGGPYEQYF
CDR3nt: TGTGCCAGTAGTCCAGGGGGACCCTACGAGCAGTACTTC
j_gene: TRBJ2-7
v_gene: TRBV19
d_gene: TRBD1
abundance: once

CDR3aa: CASSPRGLRGLPRETQYF
CDR3nt: TGTGCCAGCTCACCACGTGGGTTAAGGGGTCTACCAAGAGAGACCCAGTACTTC
j_gene: TRBJ2-5
v_gene: TRBV18
d_gene: -
abundance: -

CDR3aa: CASSETGSSYNEQFF
CDR3nt: TGTGCCAGCAGTGAGACAGGGAGCTCCTACAATGAGCAGTTCTTC
j_gene: TRBJ2-1
v_gene: TRBV2
d_gene: TRBD1
abundance: -

CDR3aa: CASSPGGPSFSSYNEQFF
CDR3nt: TGTGCCAGCAGCCCTGGGGGGCCTTCCTTCAGCTCCTACAATGAGCAGTTCTTC
j_gene: TRBJ2-1
v_gene: TRBV7-2
d_gene: -
abundance: -

CDR3aa: CASSPEETQYF
CDR3nt: TGTGCCAGCTCACCAGAAGAGACCCAGTACTTC
j_gene: TRBJ2-5
v_gene: TRBV18
d_gene: -
abundance: -

CDR3aa: CASSTGLDTQYF
CDR3nt: TGTGCCAGCAGTACCGGACTGGATACGCAGTATTTT
j_gene: TRBJ2-3
v_gene: TRBV7-9
d_gene: -
abundance: -

CDR3aa: CASSFGHNTEAFF
CDR3nt: TGTGCCAGCAGCTTCGGGCATAACACTGAAGCTTTCTTT
j_gene: TRBJ1-1
v_gene: TRBV7-9
d_gene: -
abundance: -